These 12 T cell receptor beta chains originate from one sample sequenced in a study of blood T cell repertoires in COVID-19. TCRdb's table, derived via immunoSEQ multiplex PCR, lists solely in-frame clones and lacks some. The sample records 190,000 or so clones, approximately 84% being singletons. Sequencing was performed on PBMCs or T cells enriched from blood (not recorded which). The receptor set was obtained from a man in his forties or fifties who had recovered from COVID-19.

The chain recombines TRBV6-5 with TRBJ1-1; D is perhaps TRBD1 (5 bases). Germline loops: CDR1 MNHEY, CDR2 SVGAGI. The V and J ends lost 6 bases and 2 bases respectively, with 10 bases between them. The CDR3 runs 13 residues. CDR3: CASRPGSNTEAFF. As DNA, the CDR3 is TGTGCCAGCAGACCAGGGTCTAACACTGAAGCTTTCTTT.

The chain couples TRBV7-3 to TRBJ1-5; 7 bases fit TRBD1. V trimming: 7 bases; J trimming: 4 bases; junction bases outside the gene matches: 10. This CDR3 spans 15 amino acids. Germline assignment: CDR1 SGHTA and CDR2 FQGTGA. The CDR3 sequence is CASTIRGQTNQPQHF. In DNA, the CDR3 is TGTGCCAGCACCATTAGGGGACAGACAAATCAGCCCCAGCATTTT.

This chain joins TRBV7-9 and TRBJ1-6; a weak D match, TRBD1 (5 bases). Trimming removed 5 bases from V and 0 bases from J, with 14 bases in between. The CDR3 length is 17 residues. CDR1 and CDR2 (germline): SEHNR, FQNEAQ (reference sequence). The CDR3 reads CASSDPPGGSYNSPLHF. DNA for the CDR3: TGTGCCAGCAGCGACCCCCCCGGGGGCTCCTATAATTCACCCCTCCACTTT.

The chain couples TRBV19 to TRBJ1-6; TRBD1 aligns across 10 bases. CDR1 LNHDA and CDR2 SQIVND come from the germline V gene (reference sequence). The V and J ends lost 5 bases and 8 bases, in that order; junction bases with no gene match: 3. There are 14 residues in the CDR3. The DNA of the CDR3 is TGTGCCAGTAGTGGGACAGGGGATTATTCACCCCTCCACTTT. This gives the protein CASSGTGDYSPLHF.

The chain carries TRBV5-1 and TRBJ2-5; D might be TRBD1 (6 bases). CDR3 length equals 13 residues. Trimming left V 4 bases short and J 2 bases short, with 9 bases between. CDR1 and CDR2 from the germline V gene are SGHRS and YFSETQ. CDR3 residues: CASSQGTQETQYF. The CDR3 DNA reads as TGCGCCAGCAGCCAAGGGACACAAGAGACCCAGTACTTC.

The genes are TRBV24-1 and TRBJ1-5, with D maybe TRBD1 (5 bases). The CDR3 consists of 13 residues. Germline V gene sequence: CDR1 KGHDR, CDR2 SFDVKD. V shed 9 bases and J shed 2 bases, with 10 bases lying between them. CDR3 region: CATGGSGNQPQHF. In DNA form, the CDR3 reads TGTGCCACCGGGGGGAGCGGCAATCAGCCCCAGCATTTT.

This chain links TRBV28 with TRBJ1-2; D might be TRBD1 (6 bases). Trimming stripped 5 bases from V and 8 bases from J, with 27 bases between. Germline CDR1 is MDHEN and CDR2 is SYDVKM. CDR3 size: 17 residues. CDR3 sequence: CASSLTRGRLWLGGYTF. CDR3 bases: TGTGCCAGCAGTCTCACCAGGGGTAGGCTATGGCTAGGGGGCTACACCTTC.

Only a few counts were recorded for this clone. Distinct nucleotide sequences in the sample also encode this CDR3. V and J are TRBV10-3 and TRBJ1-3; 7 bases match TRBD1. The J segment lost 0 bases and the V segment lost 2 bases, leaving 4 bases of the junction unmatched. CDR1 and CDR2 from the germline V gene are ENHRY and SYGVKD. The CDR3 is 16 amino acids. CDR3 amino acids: CAISEKGTVSGNTIYF. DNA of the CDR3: TGTGCCATCAGTGAGAAGGGGACAGTCTCTGGAAACACCATATATTTT.

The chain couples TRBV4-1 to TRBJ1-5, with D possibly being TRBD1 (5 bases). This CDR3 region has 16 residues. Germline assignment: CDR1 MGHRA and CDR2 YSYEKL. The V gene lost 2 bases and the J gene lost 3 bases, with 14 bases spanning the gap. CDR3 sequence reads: CASSQPRRGNNQPQHF. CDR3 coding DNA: TGCGCCAGCAGCCAACCCAGGAGGGGAAACAATCAGCCCCAGCATTTT.

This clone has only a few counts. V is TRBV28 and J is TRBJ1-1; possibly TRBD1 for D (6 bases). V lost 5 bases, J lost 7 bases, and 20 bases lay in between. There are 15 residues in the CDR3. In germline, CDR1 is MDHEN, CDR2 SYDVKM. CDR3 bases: TGTGCCAGCAGTCCGGCCGGACAGCTAGGTGGTGAAGCTTTCTTT. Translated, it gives CASSPAGQLGGEAFF.

CDR3 sequence reads: CASSYSAIAGTDTQYF. Written as DNA, the CDR3 is TGTGCCAGCAGTTACTCGGCGATAGCGGGCACAGATACGCAGTATTTT. This chain links TRBV6-5 with TRBJ2-3, with D maybe TRBD2 (6 bases). This CDR3 is built from 16 residues. V lost 0 bases to trimming and J lost 1 base, with 11 bases between them. Germline CDR1 is MNHEY and CDR2 is SVGAGI.

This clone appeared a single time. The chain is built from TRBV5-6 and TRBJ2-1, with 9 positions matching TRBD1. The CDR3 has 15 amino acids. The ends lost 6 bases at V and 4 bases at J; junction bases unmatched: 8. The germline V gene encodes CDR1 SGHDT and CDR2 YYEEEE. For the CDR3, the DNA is TGTGCCAGCAACGAACAGGGACAGGGATACAATGAGCAGTTCTTC. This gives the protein CASNEQGQGYNEQFF.